Here is one TCR beta chain with its context. Its target is not known. Trimming left V 1 base short and J 6 bases short, with 7 bases between. Germline lookup yields CDR1 SGHNT and CDR2 YENEEA. This CDR3 has 13 amino acids. Sequencing used immunoSEQ multiplex PCR; TCRdb keeps in-frame clones, though not all of them. Of fewer than 150,000 clones listed, roughly 84% are singletons. This sample was included in a study of T cell responses to AZD1222 COVID-19 vaccine. Points from the study as a whole: Spike was spanned by vaccine-associated CD4 TCRs, which were dominant at 160-218 and 743-854. Two AZD1222 administrations were followed by greater Spike-specific TCR breadth and depth.

The chain is built from TRBV11-3 and TRBJ2-1; no definite D call. The source material was peripheral blood, sampled on day 0 of AZD1222 vaccination. The receptor was derived from an adult in good health. The CDR3 loop reads CASSLVGANEQFF. The DNA for the CDR3 is TGTGCCAGCAGCTTAGTAGGAGCCAATGAGCAGTTCTTC.